The next 8 T cell receptor beta chains were all read from a single sample in a study of T cell responses to AZD1222 COVID-19 vaccine. Clones were read by immunoSEQ multiplex PCR, and TCRdb kept only the in-frame ones, dropping some. Altogether about 110,000 clones are present, approximately 96% being singletons, with the ten largest covering under 2.5%. The material sequenced was peripheral blood, taken on day 0 of AZD1222 vaccination. The receptors come from an adult in good health.

The chain joins TRBV6-1 to TRBJ1-6; no reliable D call. Germline V gene data show CDR1 as MNHNS and CDR2 as SASEGT. The CDR3 runs 13 residues. The V gene lost 1 base and the J gene lost 15 bases, with 13 bases spanning the gap. The CDR3 DNA reads as TGTGCCAGCAGTGAAGTGCTCCTTAGGGTCCTCCACTTT. This encodes CASSEVLLRVLHF.

V gene TRBV19 combines with J gene TRBJ1-5; D possibly corresponds to TRBD1 (6 bases). Trimming left V 4 bases short and J 2 bases short, with 9 bases between. Germline-derived CDR1 and CDR2 are LNHDA and SQIVND (reference sequence). The CDR3 runs to 14 residues. CDR3: CASSRQAGNQPQHF. In nucleotides, the CDR3 is TGTGCCAGTAGTAGACAGGCCGGCAATCAGCCCCAGCATTTT.

The rearrangement uses TRBV2 and TRBJ1-5; D is perhaps TRBD1 (5 bases). The germline CDR1 and CDR2 sequences are SNHLY and FYNNEI. CDR3 length equals 15 residues. With 9 bases removed from V and 0 bases from J, the gap between germline ends came to 15 bases. CDR3: CASRGTPYSNQPQHF. The CDR3 DNA follows: TGTGCCAGTAGAGGGACGCCGTATAGCAATCAGCCCCAGCATTTT.

The chain is built from TRBV3-1 (or the pseudogene TRBV3-2) and TRBJ2-3; 8 nucleotides agree with TRBD2. V shed 5 bases, J shed 7 bases, and the junction held 8 bases outside the gene matches. CDR3 length: 14 residues. Germline V gene lookup returns CDR1 LGHDT and CDR2 YNNKEL (reference sequence). CDR3 sequence (DNA): TGTGCCAGCAGCATGGGACTAGGATTCTATACGCAGTATTTT. Translation gives CASSMGLGFYTQYF.

CDR3 DNA sequence: TGTGCCAGCAGCCAAGTAATATCCGAGCAGTACTTC. Encoded protein: CASSQVISEQYF. The V gene is TRBV3-1 (or the pseudogene TRBV3-2), the J gene TRBJ2-7, with D uncertain. CDR1 is LGHDT and CDR2 is YNNKEL in the germline V gene (reference sequence). This CDR3 has 12 residues. Trimming removed 1 base at V and 6 bases at J, with 7 bases between.

This chain uses TRBV7-3 with TRBJ2-7; 7 bases line up with TRBD2. The CDR3 sequence is 14 residues long. V was clipped by 3 bases and J by 6 bases; unmatched bases: 8. CDR1 is SGHTA, CDR2 FQGTGA, per germline. This CDR3 is CASSFLRDYSEQYF. CDR3 bases: TGTGCCAGCAGCTTCCTCCGGGACTACAGCGAGCAGTACTTC.

The chain joins TRBV12-5 to TRBJ1-5; D not certain. Germline CDR1 LGHNT, CDR2 FRNRAP. This CDR3 has 12 residues. V was clipped by 1 base and J by 2 bases, with 0 bases between them. CDR3 amino acids: CASGLGNQPQHF. The CDR3 region has the DNA TGTGCTAGTGGTTTGGGCAATCAGCCCCAGCATTTT. Full variable domain (outside the CDR3, taken from reference TRBV12-5 and TRBJ1-5): DARVTQTPRHKVTEMGQEVTMRCQPILGHNTVFWYRQTMMQGLELLAYFRNRAPLDDSGMPKDRFSAEMPDATLATLKIQPSEPRDSAVYFCASGLGNQPQHFGDGTRLSIL.

This chain joins TRBV5-1 and TRBJ2-5; D is perhaps TRBD1 (6 bases). V shed 0 bases and J shed 1 base, with 10 bases lying between them. Germline CDR1 SGHRS, CDR2 YFSETQ. There are 15 residues in the CDR3. The CDR3 sequence is CASSLGPRGQETQYF. For the CDR3, the DNA is TGCGCCAGCAGCTTGGGCCCCAGGGGCCAAGAGACCCAGTACTTC. Variable domain in full (rest from reference TRBV5-1 and TRBJ2-5): KAGVTQTPRYLIKTRGQQVTLSCSPISGHRSVSWYQQTPGQGLQFLFEYFSETQRNKGNFPGRFSGRQFSNSRSEMNVSTLELGDSALYLCASSLGPRGQETQYFGPGTRLLVL.